Shown below are 31 T cell receptor beta chains from a single sample sequenced in a study of T-cell memory formation after mild COVID-19. MiXCR was run by TCRdb on the 5' RACE reads, yielding one entry per CDR3 protein. This sample has around 260,000 distinct CDR3 sequences, with about 16% found just once. The sequencing input was PBMCs or a T cell subset sorted from them (not recorded which). The source of these receptors is a man aged 18 to 30 who had mild COVID-19 (a few samples of this study predate the infection). Cell type and time point are not known.

This clonotype was counted ten times or more. This chain links TRBV6-2 or TRBV6-3 with TRBJ2-2, with no clear D. The germline V gene has CDR1 MNHEY and CDR2 SVGEGT. This CDR3 contains 13 residues. V was cut by 7 bases and J by 1 base, with 7 bases left in between. CDR3 sequence: CASKGWNTGELFF. The CDR3 DNA reads TGTGCCAGCAAGGGATGGAACACCGGGGAGCTGTTTTTT.

The V and J genes are TRBV29-1 and TRBJ2-7; possible D gene TRBD2, 5 bases. Trimming left V 7 bases short and J 0 bases short, with 13 bases between. Germline CDR1 SQVTM, CDR2 ANQGSEA. The CDR3 is 13 amino acids. The CDR3 coding sequence is TGCAGCGCCCGGGAAGGAAACTCCTACGAGCAGTACTTC. Translation gives CSAREGNSYEQYF.

This chain links TRBV7-9 with TRBJ2-1; a possible D gene is TRBD2 (5 bases). The germline CDR1 and CDR2 sequences are SEHNR and FQNEAQ (reference sequence). This CDR3 region has 12 residues. Trimming left V 3 bases short and J 10 bases short, with 10 bases between. CDR3 sequence: CASSLGRREQFF. Written as DNA, the CDR3 is TGTGCCAGCAGCTTGGGCAGGAGGGAGCAGTTCTTC.

The table lists this clonotype with many counts. The chain combines TRBV19 with TRBJ1-1; D is unresolved. Germline lookup yields CDR1 LNHDA and CDR2 SQIVND (reference sequence). The CDR3 has 12 amino acids. V lost 6 bases and J lost 3, with 8 bases in between. The CDR3: CASSEAHTEAFF. CDR3 in DNA: TGTGCCAGTAGCGAGGCACACACTGAAGCTTTCTTT.

In its sample, this clonotype was seen many times. This rearrangement joins TRBV4-3 to TRBJ2-3; D remains ambiguous. Germline V gene lookup returns CDR1 LGHNA and CDR2 YSLEER. V shed 1 base and J shed 4 bases, with 15 bases lying between them. The CDR3 sequence is 16 residues long. The CDR3 is CASSQGNPAEADTQYF. DNA of the CDR3: TGCGCCAGCAGCCAAGGGAATCCCGCCGAGGCAGATACGCAGTATTTT.

The genes are TRBV6-4 and TRBJ2-7; TRBD2 might be the D (6 bases). The CDR3 consists of 14 residues. With 0 bases removed from V and 6 bases from J, the gap between germline ends came to 12 bases. In germline, CDR1 is MRHNA, CDR2 SNTAGT. CDR3 DNA: TGTGCCAGCAGTGACTCCCCCCGGGAGTGCGAGCAGTACGTC. Residues: CASSDSPRECEQYV.

This clonotype was recorded many times. V gene TRBV4-1 combines with J gene TRBJ1-5; D gene uncertain. The CDR3 is 14 residues long. V gave up 4 bases and J gave up 5 bases, with 12 bases separating them. Per the germline V gene, CDR1 is MGHRA and CDR2 is YSYEKL. The CDR3 DNA follows: TGCGCCAGCAGCCGTGGCGAAGGTTATCAGCCCCAGCATTTT. It codes for CASSRGEGYQPQHF.

This clonotype turned up a few times. The rearrangement uses TRBV9 and TRBJ1-5; the D is unclear. Looked up from germline, CDR1 is SGDLS and CDR2 is YYNGEE. The V gene lost 4 bases and the J gene lost 11 bases, with 19 bases spanning the gap. This CDR3 comprises 14 residues. The chain's CDR3 is CASSPLAGVGAQHF. CDR3 nucleotide sequence: TGTGCCAGCAGCCCCCTTGCTGGGGTTGGAGCCCAGCATTTT.

This clonotype came up many times. The chain carries TRBV29-1 and TRBJ2-2, with 8 positions matching TRBD1. Germline values: CDR1 SQVTM, CDR2 ANQGSEA. The V segment lost 0 bases and the J segment 3 bases; nucleotides outside the gene matches: 6. This CDR3 comprises 16 residues. CDR3 nucleotide sequence: TGCAGCGTTGAAGATAAGGCAGGGGGCCACACCGGGGAGCTGTTTTTT. As protein: CSVEDKAGGHTGELFF.

V gene TRBV6-5 combines with J gene TRBJ1-5; D ambiguous. Per the germline V gene, CDR1 is MNHEY and CDR2 is SVGAGI. The CDR3 runs 13 residues. The CDR3 here is CDWGRVSNQPQHF. Written as DNA, the CDR3 is TGTGATTGGGGTAGGGTTAGCAATCAGCCCCAGCATTTT.

The chain links TRBV30 to TRBJ2-5; TRBD2 aligns across 7 bases. V lost 4 bases to trimming and J lost 2 bases; unmatched junction nucleotides: 1. The CDR3 loop spans 12 amino acids. The germline gives CDR1 GTSNPN, CDR2 SVGIG (reference sequence). In nucleotides, the CDR3 is TGTGCCTGGACAGCGGGACAAGAGACCCAGTACTTC. Protein: CAWTAGQETQYF.

This clonotype was picked up a small number of times. The chain combines TRBV5-1 with TRBJ2-1; 9 bases map to TRBD2. CDR1 and CDR2 (germline): SGHRS, YFSETQ. The CDR3 consists of 17 residues. The J segment lost 4 bases and the V segment lost 0 bases, leaving 8 bases of the junction unmatched. The CDR3 region is CASSLEAGLAQYNEQFF. In DNA form, the CDR3 reads TGCGCCAGCAGCTTGGAAGCAGGACTAGCGCAGTACAATGAGCAGTTCTTC.

This chain joins TRBV5-5 and TRBJ1-5; possibly TRBD1 for D (6 bases). Trimming removed 3 bases from V and 2 bases from J, with 12 bases in between. This CDR3 region has 15 residues. Germline loops: CDR1 SGHKS, CDR2 YYEKEE (reference sequence). As DNA, the CDR3 is TGTGCCAGCAGCTATGGACAGTCGGGCAATCAGCCCCAGCATTTT. The encoded protein is CASSYGQSGNQPQHF.

This chain uses TRBV7-2 with TRBJ2-3, with 9 bases identical to TRBD2. V was pared by 5 bases and J by 6 bases, with 12 bases of the junction left unmatched. The CDR3 spans 16 residues. CDR1 and CDR2 (germline): SGHTA, FQGNSA. CDR3 residues: CASSATLAGLSDTQYF. In nucleotides, the CDR3 is TGTGCCAGCAGCGCGACACTAGCGGGCTTGTCGGATACGCAGTATTTT.

This clonotype was detected only a few times. CDR3 loop: CASSLVSAVSYNEQFF. Here the CDR3 DNA reads TGTGCCAGCAGCTTGGTATCGGCAGTCTCCTACAATGAGCAGTTCTTC. The rearrangement links TRBV5-6 to TRBJ2-1; D is unclear. The CDR3 has 16 amino acids. V was clipped by 0 bases and J by 0 bases, with 10 bases between them. Germline V gene lookup returns CDR1 SGHDT and CDR2 YYEEEE. Using reference TRBV5-6 and TRBJ2-1 for the parts outside the CDR3, the full variable domain is DAGVTQSPTHLIKTRGQQVTLRCSPKSGHDTVSWYQQALGQGPQFIFQYYEEEERQRGNFPDRFSGHQFPNYSSELNVNALLLGDSALYLCASSLVSAVSYNEQFFGPGTRLTVL.

In this sample, this clonotype turned up a few times. The V call is TRBV5-1, the J call TRBJ2-3; D might be TRBD2 (6 bases). The CDR3 covers 13 residues. In germline, CDR1 is SGHRS, CDR2 YFSETQ. Trimming stripped 6 bases from V and 1 base from J, with 9 bases between. Here the CDR3 DNA reads TGCGCCAGCACCTCGGGGGGCACAGATACGCAGTATTTT. This codes for CASTSGGTDTQYF.

In this sample, this clonotype turned up a few times. The rearrangement links TRBV28 to TRBJ1-4, with a tentative D call TRBD1 (5 bases). Germline CDR1 reads MDHEN; CDR2 reads SYDVKM. The CDR3 consists of 14 residues. V dropped 8 bases and J dropped 4 bases, with 14 bases sitting between them. CDR3 sequence: CASWDPVGNEKLFF. DNA of the CDR3: TGTGCCAGCTGGGACCCCGTAGGTAATGAAAAACTGTTTTTT.

This clonotype was seen more than once but under ten times. This chain links TRBV5-1 with TRBJ2-3; D ambiguous. V shed 6 bases and J shed 4 bases, with 18 bases lying between them. CDR3 length: 15 residues. CDR1 is SGHRS and CDR2 is YFSETQ in the germline V gene. The CDR3 bases are TGCGCCAGCAATCGCGGAATCGGGTTCGCAGATACGCAGTATTTT. Protein sequence: CASNRGIGFADTQYF.

Many counts were recorded for this clonotype. The V call is TRBV6-6, the J call TRBJ1-2; the D gene is possibly TRBD1 (5 bases). Trimming cost V 4 bases and J 3 bases, with 21 bases left between them. This CDR3 contains 17 residues. Germline CDR1 MNHNY, CDR2 SVGAGI (reference sequence). The chain's CDR3 is CASSSHRDLRRDYGYTF. CDR3 coding DNA: TGTGCCAGCAGTTCCCACCGGGACCTCAGAAGGGACTATGGCTACACCTTC.

This clonotype was seen a few times. The rearrangement uses TRBV29-1 and TRBJ2-1; D may be TRBD1 (6 bases). In germline, CDR1 is SQVTM, CDR2 ANQGSEA. The CDR3 runs 13 residues. The ends were cut back, 7 bases at V and 6 bases at J, with 16 bases in the middle. The DNA for the CDR3 is TGCAGCGCCTGGGGGCAAGGGGGCAATGAGCAGTTCTTC. It yields the protein CSAWGQGGNEQFF.

There are a few counts of this clonotype. In nucleotides, the CDR3 is TGTGCCGGCCGACGGGGATCGGAAACTGAAGCTTTCTTT. The encoded protein is CAGRRGSETEAFF. This chain connects TRBV6-2 or TRBV6-3 to TRBJ1-1; D is uncertain. This CDR3 has 13 residues. V lost 11 bases and J lost 5, with 18 bases in between. The V gene's germline CDR1 is MNHEY and CDR2 SVGEGT.

This clonotype was detected only a few times. The chain employs TRBV12-3 or TRBV12-4 and TRBJ2-6; 7 nucleotides align to TRBD2. CDR3 size: 10 residues. The ends lost 8 bases at V and 13 bases at J; junction bases unmatched: 2. The CDR3 loop is CASSGGVLTF. CDR3 DNA: TGTGCCAGCTCCGGGGGGGTCCTGACTTTC.

This rearrangement joins TRBV20-1 to TRBJ1-6; D is unresolved. Trimming removed 0 bases at V and 7 bases at J, with 10 bases between. CDR1 DFQATT and CDR2 SNEGSKA come from the germline V gene (reference sequence). This CDR3 is built from 14 residues. The CDR3 loop reads CSAREAAGNSPLHF. In DNA form, the CDR3 reads TGCAGTGCTAGAGAGGCTGCGGGCAATTCACCCCTCCACTTT.

The sample holds a few counts of this clonotype. The V and J genes are TRBV28 and TRBJ1-5, with no clear D. V was trimmed by 5 bases and J by 0 bases, leaving 11 bases between them. CDR3 length: 15 residues. Germline V gives CDR1 MDHEN, CDR2 SYDVKM. CDR3 region: CASSPDTYSNQPQHF. DNA for the CDR3: TGTGCCAGCAGTCCCGACACCTATAGCAATCAGCCCCAGCATTTT.

This clonotype was recorded at least ten times. The gene calls are TRBV9 and TRBJ1-5; no reliable D call. The length of the CDR3 is 14 residues. CDR1 is SGDLS, CDR2 YYNGEE, per germline. V was pared by 0 bases and J by 2 bases, with 6 bases between. The CDR3 DNA reads TGTGCCAGCAGCGTAGCAGGCGGCAATCAGCCCCAGCATTTT. It specifies CASSVAGGNQPQHF.

This clonotype was counted a few times. This chain's CDR3 is CASIGQANTEAFF. The CDR3 bases are TGTGCCAGCATAGGACAGGCAAACACTGAAGCTTTCTTT. The V and J genes are TRBV6-2 or TRBV6-3 and TRBJ1-1; TRBD1 matches at 7 bases. Germline-derived CDR1 and CDR2 are MNHEY and SVGEGT. With V trimmed by 7 bases and J by 2 bases, 4 bases remained unmatched. The CDR3 has 13 residues.

The table lists this clonotype with a few counts. The rearrangement uses TRBV7-2 and TRBJ1-5; possible D gene TRBD1, 6 bases. The CDR3 has 14 amino acids. CDR1 and CDR2 (germline): SGHTA, FQGNSA. Trimming left V 5 bases short and J 6 bases short, with 14 bases between. The CDR3 loop is CASSVRTVGQPQHF. The CDR3 coding sequence is TGTGCCAGCAGCGTTAGGACAGTCGGTCAGCCCCAGCATTTT.

The V gene is TRBV6-2 or TRBV6-3, the J gene TRBJ2-7; 7 nucleotides align to TRBD2. This CDR3 has 14 amino acids. V was pared by 7 bases and J by 2 bases, with 8 bases of the junction left unmatched. Per germline, CDR1 MNHEY and CDR2 SVGEGT. CDR3 protein: CASNRPGGAYEQYF. The CDR3 bases are TGTGCCAGCAACAGACCGGGGGGTGCCTACGAGCAGTACTTC.

This clonotype showed up just a few times. The rearrangement joins TRBV4-2 to TRBJ2-2, with D perhaps matching TRBD2 (5 bases). The length of the CDR3 is 15 residues. With 6 bases removed from V and 4 bases from J, the gap between germline ends came to 15 bases. Germline loops: CDR1 LGHNA, CDR2 YNFKEQ. In DNA, the CDR3 is TGTGCCAGCAGGAGGGATGGAGGTTTCACCGGGGAGCTGTTTTTT. This gives the protein CASRRDGGFTGELFF.

The V gene is TRBV20-1, the J gene TRBJ1-2; D not resolved. Germline CDR1 reads DFQATT; CDR2 reads SNEGSKA (reference sequence). CDR3 size: 15 residues. Trimming took off 6 bases at V and 6 bases at J, with 23 bases between the two ends. The CDR3 nucleotides are TGCAGTGCCGAGGACGGAGGCCTGGTGTACGATGGCTACACCTTC. It translates to CSAEDGGLVYDGYTF.

A note on this clonotype: Its ends do not fully match the called genes, so a read error is possible. The genes are TRBV4-1 and TRBJ2-2, with 10 bases identical to TRBD1. CDR1 and CDR2 (germline): MGHRA, YSYEKL. This CDR3 contains 19 residues. Here the CDR3 DNA reads TGCGTCAGCAGCCAGGCCATCCGCCGGGGACAGGGGAGGGCCGGGGAGCTGTTTTTT. Translated, it gives CVSSQAIRRGQGRAGELFF.